One sample yielded the 4 T cell receptor beta chains listed below, sequenced in a study of human T cells and chemical hapten exposure. TCRdb recomputed calls from the RACE reads with MiXCR, one row per CDR3 protein. The sample consists of about 110,000 distinct CDR3 sequences, 9.2% of them appearing once. The time point here: patch test 2, 6 weeks after DPC sensitization. This sample's treatment: therapeutic diphenylcyclopropenone sensitization with weekly scalp DPC. The sample consisted of whole blood, taken in connection with sensitization to the hapten diphenylcyclopropenone (DPC). Receptor source: a woman in her 40s with alopecia areata. Some clones in this sample may be carry-over from other donors' samples.

This clonotype came up many times. CDR3 sequence reads: CASSIGSGANVLTF. The CDR3 DNA reads as TGTGCCAGCAGTATAGGCTCTGGGGCCAACGTCCTGACTTTC. The chain carries TRBV12-3 or TRBV12-4 and TRBJ2-6, with D uncertain. The CDR3 is 14 residues long. Trimming stripped 5 bases from V and 0 bases from J, with 5 bases between.

This clonotype has only a few counts. The chain links TRBV2 to TRBJ2-1, with D tentatively TRBD1 or TRBD2 (5 bases each). Germline V gene sequence: CDR1 SNHLY, CDR2 FYNNEI. There are 13 residues in the CDR3. V was clipped by 11 bases and J by 5 bases, with 16 bases between them. The CDR3 sequence is CAGSFWGNNEQFF. CDR3 nucleotide sequence: TGTGCCGGTTCTTTCTGGGGGAACAATGAGCAGTTCTTC.

The CDR3 loop is CASSMTGARKQPQHF. Here the CDR3 DNA reads TGCGCCAGCAGCATGACAGGGGCGAGGAAACAGCCCCAGCATTTT. The chain uses TRBV5-1 and TRBJ1-5, with 8 positions matching TRBD1. This CDR3 region has 15 residues. Trimming removed 4 bases from V and 7 bases from J; junction bases left unmatched: 10. CDR1 and CDR2 from the germline V gene are SGHRS and YFSETQ.

For the CDR3, the DNA is TGCAGTGCTCCCAGTTATATGAACACTGAAGCTTTCTTT. It codes for CSAPSYMNTEAFF. The J gene is TRBJ1-1, the V gene TRBV20-1; unclear D gene. Trimming pared 5 bases from V and 0 bases from J, leaving 10 bases between. The CDR3 loop spans 13 amino acids. The germline V gene encodes CDR1 DFQATT and CDR2 SNEGSKA (reference sequence).